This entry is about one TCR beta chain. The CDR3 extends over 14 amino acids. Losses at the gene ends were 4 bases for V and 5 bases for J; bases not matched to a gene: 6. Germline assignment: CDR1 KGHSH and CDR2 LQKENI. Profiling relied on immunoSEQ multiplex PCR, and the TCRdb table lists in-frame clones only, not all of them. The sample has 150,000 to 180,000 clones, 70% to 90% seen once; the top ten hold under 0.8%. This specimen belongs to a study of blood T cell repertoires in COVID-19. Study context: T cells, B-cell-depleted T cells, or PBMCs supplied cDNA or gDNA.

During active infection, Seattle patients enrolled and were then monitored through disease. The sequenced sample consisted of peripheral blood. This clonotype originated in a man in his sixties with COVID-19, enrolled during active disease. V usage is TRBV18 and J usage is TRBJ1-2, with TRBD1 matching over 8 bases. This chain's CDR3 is CASSLGTGPYGYTF. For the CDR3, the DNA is TGTGCCAGCTCACTCGGGACAGGCCCGTATGGCTACACCTTC.